This TCR beta chain was retrieved from a study of post-analysis software for immune sequencing data. Across the study: Multiple sclerosis in the patients followed relapsing-remitting, secondary progressive and progressive-relapsing courses.

V shed 7 bases and J shed 5 bases, with 21 bases lying between them. The CDR3 covers 15 residues. Per the germline V gene, CDR1 is MNHEY and CDR2 is SVGAGI. Included in the TCR beta cDNA libraries were unique molecular identifiers. Input populations of roughly 1 to 11 million T cells gave rise to hundreds of thousands of cDNA molecules. TCRdb re-called the PCR reads through MiXCR, storing one row per CDR3 protein. The data show roughly 150,000 distinct CDR3 sequences, about 34% seen once. Details on this clonotype: Its target is unknown.

Study results and limitations: Five TRBV segments, including TRBV5-6, TRBV5-1 and TRBV20-1, were more frequent in patients than controls.

This chain joins TRBV6-5 and TRBJ2-7; either TRBD1 or TRBD2 may supply D (5 bases each). The sample in question was blood, obtained after autologous hematopoietic stem cell transplantation. This receptor was obtained from a girl aged 10 to 17 with multiple sclerosis. The CDR3 DNA is TGTGCCAGCACCTCTGACAGAGCTAGTAGCGACGAGCAGTACTTC. This encodes CASTSDRASSDEQYF.